This passage covers 7 T cell receptor beta chains from one sample sequenced in a study of blood T cell repertoires in COVID-19. The table came from immunoSEQ multiplex PCR; TCRdb's copy has only in-frame clones and leaves some out. This table has about 150,000 clones, more than 70% appearing once. Source material: peripheral blood. The receptors originated from a man in his fifties or sixties with acute or convalescent COVID-19.

DNA of the CDR3: TGTGCCAGCTCACCGTCGACAGGGCTCTATGGCTACACCTTC. This translates into CASSPSTGLYGYTF. The V gene is TRBV18, the J gene TRBJ1-2; 7 nucleotides line up with TRBD1. In germline, CDR1 is KGHSH, CDR2 LQKENI. The CDR3 spans 14 residues. V gave up 3 bases and J gave up 4 bases; unmatched junction bases: 5.

The chain employs TRBV23-1 and TRBJ1-1, with 9 bases lining up with TRBD1. TRBV23-1 has ORF status, its function being uncertain. The CDR3 covers 18 residues. V shed 1 base, J shed 0 bases, and the junction held 9 bases outside the gene matches. Here the CDR3 DNA reads TGCGCCAGCAGTCAATTTTCGCGGGACAGGGCGATGAACACTGAAGCTTTCTTT. Protein: CASSQFSRDRAMNTEAFF.

This chain links TRBV6-2 or TRBV6-3 with TRBJ2-7, with 9 bases lining up with TRBD1. The CDR3 has 15 residues. Germline V CDR1 and CDR2: MNHEY, SVGEGT. V lost 5 bases and J lost 1; bases outside the gene matches: 6. The CDR3 nucleotides are TGTGCCAGCAGTGACCCAGGACAGGGGTCCTACGAGCAGTACTTC. As protein: CASSDPGQGSYEQYF.

The V call is TRBV7-2, the J call TRBJ2-3, with 7 nucleotides matching TRBD1. This CDR3 is 15 amino acids long. The ends lost 5 bases at V and 2 bases at J; junction bases unmatched: 7. Germline V lookup: CDR1 SGHTA, CDR2 FQGNSA. CDR3 residues: CASSPGTANTDTQYF. The CDR3 DNA is TGTGCCAGCAGCCCGGGGACAGCTAACACAGATACGCAGTATTTT.

This clone has only one observation. CDR3: CASSQVIAGGSSYNEQFF. CDR3 DNA sequence: TGCGCCAGCAGCCAAGTGATAGCGGGGGGGAGCTCCTACAATGAGCAGTTCTTC. V gene TRBV4-1 combines with J gene TRBJ2-1, with 11 bases matching TRBD2. Germline lookup yields CDR1 MGHRA and CDR2 YSYEKL. J lost 0 bases, V lost 1 base, and 5 bases had no gene match. This CDR3 spans 18 amino acids.

The chain has TRBV7-9 and TRBJ2-7; TRBD2 matches at 13 bases. This CDR3 contains 16 residues. The J segment lost 2 bases and the V segment lost 3 bases, leaving 4 bases of the junction unmatched. Germline CDR1 and CDR2: SEHNR and FQNEAQ (reference sequence). CDR3 bases: TGTGCCAGCAGCTTCCCTGGGACTAGCGGGGCCTACGAGCAGTACTTC. Its translation: CASSFPGTSGAYEQYF. Variable domain in full (rest from reference TRBV7-9 and TRBJ2-7): DTGVSQNPRHKITKRGQNVTFRCDPISEHNRLYWYRQTLGQGPEFLTYFQNEAQLEKSRLLSDRFSAERPKGSFSTLEIQRTEQGDSAMYLCASSFPGTSGAYEQYFGPGTRLTVT.

The chain links TRBV5-6 to TRBJ1-6; D ambiguous. The V and J ends lost 2 bases and 0 bases respectively, with 9 bases between them. The length of the CDR3 is 16 residues. From germline, CDR1 is SGHDT and CDR2 YYEEEE. The CDR3 sequence is CASSLRLSSYNSPLHF. Here the CDR3 DNA reads TGTGCCAGCAGCTTACGCCTGAGCTCCTATAATTCACCCCTCCACTTT.